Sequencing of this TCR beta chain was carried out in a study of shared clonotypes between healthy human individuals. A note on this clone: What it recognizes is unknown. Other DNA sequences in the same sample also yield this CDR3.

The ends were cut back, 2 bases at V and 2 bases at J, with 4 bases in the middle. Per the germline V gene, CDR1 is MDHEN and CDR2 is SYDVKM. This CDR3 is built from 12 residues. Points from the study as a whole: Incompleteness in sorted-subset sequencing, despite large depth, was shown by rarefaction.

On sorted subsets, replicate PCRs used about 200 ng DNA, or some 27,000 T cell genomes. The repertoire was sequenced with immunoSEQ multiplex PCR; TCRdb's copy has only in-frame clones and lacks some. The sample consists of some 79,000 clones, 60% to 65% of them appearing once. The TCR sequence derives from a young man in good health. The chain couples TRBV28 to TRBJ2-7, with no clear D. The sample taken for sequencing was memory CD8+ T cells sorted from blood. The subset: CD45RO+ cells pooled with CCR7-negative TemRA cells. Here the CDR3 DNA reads TGTGCCAGCAGTTTACTGACCTACGAGCAGTACTTC. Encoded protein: CASSLLTYEQYF.